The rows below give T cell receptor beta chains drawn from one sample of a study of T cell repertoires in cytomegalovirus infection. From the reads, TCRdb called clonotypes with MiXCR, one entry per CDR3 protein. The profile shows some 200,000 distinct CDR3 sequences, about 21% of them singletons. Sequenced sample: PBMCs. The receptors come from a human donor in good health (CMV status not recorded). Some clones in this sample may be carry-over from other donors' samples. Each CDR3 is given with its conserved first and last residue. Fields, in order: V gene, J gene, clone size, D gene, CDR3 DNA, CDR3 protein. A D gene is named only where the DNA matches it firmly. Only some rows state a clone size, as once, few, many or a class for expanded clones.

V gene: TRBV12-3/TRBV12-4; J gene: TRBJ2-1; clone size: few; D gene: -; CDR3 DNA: TGTGCCAGCAGTTTTCGCCTAGATGAGCAGTTCTTC; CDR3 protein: CASSFRLDEQFF
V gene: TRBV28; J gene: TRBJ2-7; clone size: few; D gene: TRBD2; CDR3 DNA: TGTGCCAGCAGCCGCAAAGGCGGGAGAGTCCCCGAACCTTCCTACGAGCAGTACTTC; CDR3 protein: CASSRKGGRVPEPSYEQYF
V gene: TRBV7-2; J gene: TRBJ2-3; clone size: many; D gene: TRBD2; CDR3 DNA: TGTGCCAGCAGCTTAGTCGCGGCTAGCGGCTCGCGTAGCACAGATACGCAGTATTTT; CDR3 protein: CASSLVAASGSRSTDTQYF
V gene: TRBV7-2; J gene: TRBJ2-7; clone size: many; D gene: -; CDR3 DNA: TGTGCCAGCAGCTTCACGGGAACTTACGAGCAGTACTTC; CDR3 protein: CASSFTGTYEQYF
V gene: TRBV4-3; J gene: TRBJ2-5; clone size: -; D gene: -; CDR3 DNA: TGCGCCAGCAGCCGATCAACGGCAGGGTCTGATCGGACCCAGTACTTC; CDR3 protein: CASSRSTAGSDRTQYF
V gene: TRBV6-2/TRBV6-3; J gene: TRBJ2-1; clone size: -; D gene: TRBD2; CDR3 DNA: TGTGCCAGCAGTTACTCGCTGCTCCGGGAGGGCCAGTACAATGAGCAGTTCTTC; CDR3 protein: CASSYSLLREGQYNEQFF
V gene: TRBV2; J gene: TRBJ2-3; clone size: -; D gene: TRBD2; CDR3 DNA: TGTGCCAGCAGTGAAGCCAGACCCCTAGCGGGAGTCACAGATACGCAGTATTTT; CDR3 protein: CASSEARPLAGVTDTQYF
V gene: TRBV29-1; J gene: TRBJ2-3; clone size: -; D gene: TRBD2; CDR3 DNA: TGCAGCGTTGAACTTCAGGCGGGAGCAGATACGCAGTATTTT; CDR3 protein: CSVELQAGADTQYF
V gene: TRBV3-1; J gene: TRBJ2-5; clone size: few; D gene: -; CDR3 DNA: TGTGCCAGCAGCCAAGATGGAGGCGCAACGGAGACCCAGTACTTC; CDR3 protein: CASSQDGGATETQYF
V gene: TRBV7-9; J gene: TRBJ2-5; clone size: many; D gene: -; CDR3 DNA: TGTGCCAGCAGCGTCGCCGGGACATCTCAAGAGACCCAGTACTTC; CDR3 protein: CASSVAGTSQETQYF
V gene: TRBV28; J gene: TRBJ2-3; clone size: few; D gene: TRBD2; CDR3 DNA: TGTGCCAGCAGTTTTCTCGCGGGAGCCAACACAGATACGCAGTATTTT; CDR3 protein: CASSFLAGANTDTQYF
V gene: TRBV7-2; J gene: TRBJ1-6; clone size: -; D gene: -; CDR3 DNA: TGTGCCAGCAGCTCCGGGGCCGGAGGTTATTCACCCCTCCACTTT; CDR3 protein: CASSSGAGGYSPLHF
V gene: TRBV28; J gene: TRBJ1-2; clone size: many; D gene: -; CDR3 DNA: TGTGCCAGCAGTTTAGATACAGGGATAAACTATGGCTACACCTTC; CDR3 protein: CASSLDTGINYGYTF
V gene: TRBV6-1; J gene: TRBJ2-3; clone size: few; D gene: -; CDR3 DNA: TGTGCCAGCAGTTCGGGGCGGCGGGGGCCAGATACGCAGTATTTT; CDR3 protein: CASSSGRRGPDTQYF
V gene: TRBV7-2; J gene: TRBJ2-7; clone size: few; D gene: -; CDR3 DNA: TGTGCCAGCAGCTTTACAGGTTACGAGCAGTACTTC; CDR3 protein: CASSFTGYEQYF
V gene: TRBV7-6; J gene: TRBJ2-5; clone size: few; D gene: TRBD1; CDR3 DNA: TGTGCCAGCAGCTTAGTAGGCAAGGGGGATTGGACAGGAAATCATCTTCAGGAGACCCAGTACTTC; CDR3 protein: CASSLVGKGDWTGNHLQETQYF
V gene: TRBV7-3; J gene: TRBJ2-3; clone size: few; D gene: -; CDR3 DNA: TGTGCCAGCAGCCCAAACTCCCTAGGTACAGATACGCAGTATTTT; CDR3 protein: CASSPNSLGTDTQYF
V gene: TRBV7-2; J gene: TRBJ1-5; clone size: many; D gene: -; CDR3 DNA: TGTGCCAGCAGCCTGAGTTGGAATCAGCCCCAGCATTTT; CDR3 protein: CASSLSWNQPQHF
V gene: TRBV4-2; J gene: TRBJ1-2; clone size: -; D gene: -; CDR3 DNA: TGTGCCAGCAGCCGCGACCGAGAGGGGAGTAACTATGGCTACACCTTC; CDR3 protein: CASSRDREGSNYGYTF
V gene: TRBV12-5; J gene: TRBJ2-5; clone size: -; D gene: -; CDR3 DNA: TGTGCTAGTGCCCTAGGGCACCAAGAGACCCAGTACTTC; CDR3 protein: CASALGHQETQYF
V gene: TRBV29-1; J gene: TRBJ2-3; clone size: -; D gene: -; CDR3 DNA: TGCAGCGTCGAAACCCCGGGCTCCGCAGATACGCAGTATTTT; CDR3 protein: CSVETPGSADTQYF
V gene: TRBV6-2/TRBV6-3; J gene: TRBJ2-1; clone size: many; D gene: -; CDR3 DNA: TGTGCCAGCGGCGGCAGTCGTTCCTACAATGAGCAGTTCTTC; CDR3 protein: CASGGSRSYNEQFF
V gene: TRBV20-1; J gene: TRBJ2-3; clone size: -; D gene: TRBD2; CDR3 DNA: TGCAGTGCAAGAGGTTTTACGTCGAGTAGCGGGAGTTACACAGATACGCAGTATTTT; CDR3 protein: CSARGFTSSSGSYTDTQYF
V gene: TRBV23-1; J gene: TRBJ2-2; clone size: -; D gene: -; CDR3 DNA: TGCGCCAGCAGTCACCTCTATCGAAACACCGGGGAGCTGTTTTTT; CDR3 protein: CASSHLYRNTGELFF
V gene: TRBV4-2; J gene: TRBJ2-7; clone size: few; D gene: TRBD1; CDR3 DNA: TGTGCCAGCAGCCAAGATAGGGGGCAAGGCGAGCAGTACTTC; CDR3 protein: CASSQDRGQGEQYF
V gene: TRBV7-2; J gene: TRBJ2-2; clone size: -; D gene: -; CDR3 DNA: TGTCCCAGCAGCAGTTACACCGGGGAGCTGTTTTTT; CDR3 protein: CPSSSYTGELFF
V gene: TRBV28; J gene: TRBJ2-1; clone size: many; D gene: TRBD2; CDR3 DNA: TGTGCCAGCAGTCTCGCCCGGGCTAGGGGGTGGACTAGCGACTACAATGAGCAGTTCTTC; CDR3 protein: CASSLARARGWTSDYNEQFF
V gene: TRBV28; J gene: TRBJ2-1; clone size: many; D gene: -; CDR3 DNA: TGTGCCAGCAGTTTATTTGGGACCCTAACAAATGAGCAGTTCTTC; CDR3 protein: CASSLFGTLTNEQFF
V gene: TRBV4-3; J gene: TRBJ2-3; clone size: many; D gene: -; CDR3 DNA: TGCGCCAGCAGCCAAGACAGCCGCACAGATACGCAGTATTTT; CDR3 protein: CASSQDSRTDTQYF
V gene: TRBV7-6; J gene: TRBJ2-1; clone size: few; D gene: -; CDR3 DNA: TGTGCCAGCAGCCCCTACGGGTTACACAATGAGCAGTTCTTC; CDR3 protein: CASSPYGLHNEQFF
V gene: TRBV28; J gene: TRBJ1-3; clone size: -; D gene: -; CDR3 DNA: TGTGCCAGCAGTGCCACCCCCCGGTTCTCTGGAAACACCATATATTTT; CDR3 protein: CASSATPRFSGNTIYF
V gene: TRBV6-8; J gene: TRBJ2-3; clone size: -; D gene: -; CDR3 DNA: TGTGCCAGCAGCTCAACGCCCCGGGACTCCGGTTGGTATTTT; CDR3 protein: CASSSTPRDSGWYF
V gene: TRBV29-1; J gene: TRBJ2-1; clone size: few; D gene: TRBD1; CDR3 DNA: TGCAGCACAGGGGGCGATGGTTCCTACAATGAGCAGTTCTTC; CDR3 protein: CSTGGDGSYNEQFF
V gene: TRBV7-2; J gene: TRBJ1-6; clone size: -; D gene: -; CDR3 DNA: TGTGCCAGCAGCTTAGGCGGGGGTGCCAATTCACCCCTCCACTTT; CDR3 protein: CASSLGGGANSPLHF
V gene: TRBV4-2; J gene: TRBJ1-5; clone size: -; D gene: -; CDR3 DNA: TGTGCCAGCAGCCAAAGACAGGAGGGACAGCCCCAGCATTTT; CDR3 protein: CASSQRQEGQPQHF
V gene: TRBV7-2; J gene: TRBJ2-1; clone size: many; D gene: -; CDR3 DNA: TGTGCCAGCAGCTTGGGCGTCTTCTCCTACAATGAGCAGTTCTTC; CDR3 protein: CASSLGVFSYNEQFF
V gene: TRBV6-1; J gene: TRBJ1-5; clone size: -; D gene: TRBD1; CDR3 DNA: TGTGCCAGCAGTGAAGGCAGGGGGCGCGTACAGCCCCAGCATTTT; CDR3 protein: CASSEGRGRVQPQHF
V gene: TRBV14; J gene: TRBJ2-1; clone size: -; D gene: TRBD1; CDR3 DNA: TGTGCCAGCAGCCAACTAATGGACAGGGGTGGTTCCTACAATGAGCAGTTCTTC; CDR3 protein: CASSQLMDRGGSYNEQFF
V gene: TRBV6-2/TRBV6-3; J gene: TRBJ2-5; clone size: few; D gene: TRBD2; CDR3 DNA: TGTGCCAGCAGTTACTCGCCTAGCGGAGGCGAGGCCCAGTACTTC; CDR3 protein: CASSYSPSGGEAQYF
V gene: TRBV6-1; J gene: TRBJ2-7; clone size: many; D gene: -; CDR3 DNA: TGTGCCAGCAGTGACGGCAGGTCTACCGAGCAGTACTTC; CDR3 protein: CASSDGRSTEQYF
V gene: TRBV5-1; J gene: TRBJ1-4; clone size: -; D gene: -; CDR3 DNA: TGCGCCAGCAGCTCGTACCGGGCTAGGGAGGCAACTAATGAAAAACTGTTTTTT; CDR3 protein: CASSSYRAREATNEKLFF
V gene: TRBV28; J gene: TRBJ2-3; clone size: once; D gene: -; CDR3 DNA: TGTGCCAGCAGTCCCATGGAGGGATCCACAGATACGCAGTATTTT; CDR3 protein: CASSPMEGSTDTQYF
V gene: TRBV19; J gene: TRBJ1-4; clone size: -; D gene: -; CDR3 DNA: TGTGCCAGTAGTACGACAGGCCATAATGAAAAACTGTTTTTT; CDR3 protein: CASSTTGHNEKLFF
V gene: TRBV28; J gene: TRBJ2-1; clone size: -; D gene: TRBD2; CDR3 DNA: TGTGCCAGCAGCCTTGGTTGGCGGGAGTACAGCAATGAGCAGTTCTTC; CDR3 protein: CASSLGWREYSNEQFF
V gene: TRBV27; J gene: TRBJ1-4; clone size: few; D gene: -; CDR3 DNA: TGTGCCAGCAGTTTATCTGGGGGGGAAAAACTGTTTTTT; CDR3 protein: CASSLSGGEKLFF
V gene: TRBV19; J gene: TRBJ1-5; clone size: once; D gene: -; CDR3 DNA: TGTGCCAGTAGCTCGTCCCCCATGACCCCCCAGCATTTT; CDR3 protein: CASSSSPMTPQHF
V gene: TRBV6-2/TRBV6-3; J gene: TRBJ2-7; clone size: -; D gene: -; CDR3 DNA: TGTGCCAGCAGCAAGCCAGGACGGTCCTACGAGCAGTACTTC; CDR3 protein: CASSKPGRSYEQYF
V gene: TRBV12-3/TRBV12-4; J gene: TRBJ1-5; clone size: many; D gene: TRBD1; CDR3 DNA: TGTGCCAGCAGGCGGGACAGGGGGTATCAGCCCCAGCATTTT; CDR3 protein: CASRRDRGYQPQHF
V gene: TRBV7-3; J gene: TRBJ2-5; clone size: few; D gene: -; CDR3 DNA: TGTGCCAGCAGCGAAGACCCCTTCGGGGAGACCCAGTACTTC; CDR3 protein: CASSEDPFGETQYF
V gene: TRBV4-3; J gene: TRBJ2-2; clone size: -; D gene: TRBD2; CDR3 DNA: TGCGCCAGCAGCCGACAGGTCATACGACTAGCGGGAGACACCGGGGAGCTGTTTTTT; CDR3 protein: CASSRQVIRLAGDTGELFF
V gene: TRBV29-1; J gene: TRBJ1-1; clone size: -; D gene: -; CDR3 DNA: TGCAGCGTTGAGGCGGGACTCCGCGGCGCTTTCTTT; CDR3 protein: CSVEAGLRGAFF
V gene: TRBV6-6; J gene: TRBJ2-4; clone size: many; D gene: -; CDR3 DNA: TGTGCCAGTCAACAGGGCCCTCTGGTTTGGTACTTC; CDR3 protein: CASQQGPLVWYF